This T cell receptor (beta chain) is from a study of shared clonotypes between healthy human individuals. Some clones are missing from TCRdb's copy, which holds only in-frame ones; the method was immunoSEQ multiplex PCR. The sample yields 1.4 million or so clones, approximately 98.5% seen once. Germline V lookup: CDR1 SGHRS, CDR2 YFSETQ. This CDR3 has 15 amino acids. V lost 3 bases and J 2 bases, leaving 15 bases between the germline ends. The sequence derives from a man aged 25-45 years in good health. Sequenced input: naive CD4+ T cells sorted from blood. Subset given: CD45RA+ positively selected. This sequence joins TRBV5-1 and TRBJ2-7; the D gene is possibly TRBD1 (6 bases). The CDR3 bases are TGCGCCAGCAGCTGGCAGACAGGTGGGCCCTACGAGCAGTACTTC. It specifies CASSWQTGGPYEQYF.